Listed below are T cell receptor beta chains from one sample, sequenced in a study of T-cell reconstitution after alpha-beta-depleted transplantation in children. TCRdb re-derived calls from the PCR reads in MiXCR, one entry per CDR3 protein. In the table there are fewer than 500,000 distinct CDR3 sequences, around 46% of which are singletons. Sequenced here: PBMCs, sampled before TCRalphabeta/CD19-depleted stem cell transplant. Receptor source: a girl aged 2-9 years with aplastic anemia, due to receive a stem cell transplant. The CDR3 runs from the conserved cysteine through the conserved F or W. The D gene is left open where the match is weak. Where a row states a size, it is once, few, many or the class of an expanded clone; other rows omit it.

TRBV5-1	TRBD2	few	TRBJ2-1	CASSLTSGSHEQFF	TGCGCCAGCAGCTTGACTAGCGGGAGCCATGAGCAGTTCTTC
TRBV5-1	TRBD1	many	TRBJ1-1	CASSTSRGPGEAFF	TGCGCCAGCAGCACATCCAGGGGGCCAGGTGAAGCTTTCTTT
TRBV5-1	.	.	TRBJ1-1	CASSLPTGIGNTEAFF	TGCGCCAGCAGCTTGCCAACAGGGATAGGGAACACTGAAGCTTTCTTT
TRBV7-7	.	.	TRBJ1-3	CASSFTESSGNTIYF	TGTGCTAGCAGCTTTACAGAGAGCTCTGGAAACACCATATATTTT
TRBV19	TRBD2	few	TRBJ2-3	CASSNRRTSGRPDTQYF	TGTGCCAGCTCAAACCGGAGGACTAGCGGGAGGCCCGATACGCAGTATTTT
TRBV12-3/TRBV12-4	.	many	TRBJ2-4	CASSPQGRGAKNIQYF	TGTGCCAGCAGCCCCCAGGGGCGGGGAGCCAAAAACATTCAGTACTTC
TRBV15	.	few	TRBJ1-1	CATSRDGGPTDEAFF	TGTGCCACCAGCAGAGATGGGGGGCCAACAGATGAAGCTTTCTTT
TRBV6-5	.	many	TRBJ1-4	CASSLQGAATNEKLFF	TGTGCCAGCAGTTTACAGGGAGCTGCAACTAATGAAAAACTGTTTTTT
TRBV5-1	.	.	TRBJ2-7	CASSLARLGSDYEQYF	TGCGCCAGCAGCTTGGCCCGGCTAGGGTCCGACTACGAGCAGTACTTC
TRBV5-1	.	many	TRBJ1-2	CASSSSGNYGYTF	TGCGCCAGCAGCTCGTCAGGGAACTATGGCTACACCTTC
TRBV20-1	TRBD2	.	TRBJ2-1	CSASGTSGGAYNEQFF	TGCAGTGCCTCTGGGACTAGCGGGGGGGCCTACAATGAGCAGTTCTTC
TRBV20-1	TRBD2	many	TRBJ2-4	CSAHGLAAIEDKNIQYF	TGCAGTGCTCACGGACTAGCGGCAATTGAGGACAAAAACATTCAGTACTTC
TRBV5-1	.	few	TRBJ2-3	CASSLGAVRTDTQYF	TGCGCCAGCAGCTTGGGGGCGGTTCGCACAGATACGCAGTATTTT
TRBV7-9	.	medium-sized	TRBJ2-1	CASSPARGQGNEQFF	TGTGCCAGCAGCCCAGCCCGGGGGCAGGGGAATGAGCAGTTCTTC
TRBV20-1	TRBD1	many	TRBJ2-7	CSIRGTGGATVGEQYF	TGCAGTATACGGGGGACAGGGGGCGCGACGGTGGGGGAGCAGTACTTC
TRBV6-5	TRBD1	.	TRBJ1-2	CASSYSIAPVGTDYGYTF	TGTGCCAGCAGTTACTCGATAGCCCCCGTTGGGACAGACTATGGCTACACCTTC
TRBV20-1	TRBD2	many	TRBJ2-2	CSARVRAGGPGELFF	TGCAGTGCTAGAGTCAGAGCGGGGGGGCCCGGGGAGCTGTTTTTT
TRBV20-1	.	.	TRBJ2-3	CSARGDGTDTQYF	TGCAGTGCTAGAGGAGATGGGACAGATACGCAGTATTTT
TRBV27	TRBD1	.	TRBJ1-2	CASSAALTGGAGYGYTF	TGTGCCAGCAGTGCGGCGTTAACAGGGGGCGCGGGGTATGGCTACACCTTC
TRBV5-1	.	few	TRBJ1-2	CASSLGGTNYGYTF	TGCGCCAGCAGCTTGGGGGGTACCAACTATGGCTACACCTTC
TRBV10-3	TRBD2	few	TRBJ2-1	CAISESSSGSHEQFF	TGTGCCATCAGTGAGTCGTCTAGCGGGAGTCATGAGCAGTTCTTC
TRBV4-1	.	.	TRBJ1-5	CASSQDVRFGVHQPQHF	TGCGCCAGCAGCCAAGATGTACGTTTTGGGGTCCATCAGCCCCAGCATTTT
TRBV7-3	.	few	TRBJ2-3	CASSLKAGPTDTQYF	TGTGCCAGCAGCTTAAAGGCAGGGCCCACAGATACGCAGTATTTT
TRBV7-9	TRBD1	.	TRBJ1-4	CASSRTQGSNEKLFF	TGTGCCAGCAGCCGAACACAGGGGTCCAATGAAAAACTGTTTTTT
TRBV20-1	TRBD2	.	TRBJ2-1	CSAWTSGRAGDEQFF	TGCAGTGCCTGGACTAGCGGGAGGGCCGGGGATGAGCAGTTCTTC
TRBV19	.	.	TRBJ2-1	CASTVGPGNNEQFF	TGTGCCAGTACAGTGGGCCCAGGGAACAATGAGCAGTTCTTC
TRBV20-1	TRBD2	few	TRBJ2-5	CSASLGTSGYLQETQYF	TGCAGTGCTAGCCTCGGGACTAGCGGCTACCTACAAGAGACCCAGTACTTC
TRBV7-9	.	many	TRBJ2-1	CASSFRENEQFF	TGTGCCAGCAGCTTTAGAGAGAATGAGCAGTTCTTC
TRBV20-1	TRBD2	many	TRBJ2-3	CSASMGGSSTDTQYF	TGCAGTGCTAGCATGGGGGGGTCTAGCACAGATACGCAGTATTTT
TRBV7-2	TRBD2	.	TRBJ2-2	CATAGGPGELFF	TGTGCCACCGCGGGAGGGCCCGGGGAGCTGTTTTTT
TRBV5-1	TRBD2	few	TRBJ2-3	CASSFQGLAGYEDTQYF	TGCGCCAGCAGCTTCCAGGGACTAGCGGGATACGAAGATACGCAGTATTTT
TRBV6-5	.	many	TRBJ2-7	CASSYWGEQYF	TGTGCCAGCAGTTACTGGGGCGAGCAGTACTTC
TRBV18	.	.	TRBJ2-1	CASSPFFFRQSSYNEQFF	TGTGCCAGCTCACCGTTCTTTTTCAGGCAATCCTCCTACAATGAGCAGTTCTTC
TRBV12-3/TRBV12-4	TRBD2	.	TRBJ2-3	CASSSRGGGTDTQYF	TGTGCCAGCAGTTCCCGCGGGGGTGGAACAGATACGCAGTATTTT
TRBV20-1	.	few	TRBJ2-4	CSVNQGKNIQYF	TGCAGTGTAAACCAGGGGAAAAACATTCAGTACTTC
TRBV29-1	.	many	TRBJ2-1	CSTAGGTQSYNEQFF	TGCAGCACCGCCGGTGGGACTCAATCCTACAATGAGCAGTTCTTC
TRBV4-1	.	.	TRBJ2-1	CASRVQGLNNEQFF	TGCGCCAGCAGGGTCCAGGGATTGAACAATGAGCAGTTCTTC
TRBV12-3/TRBV12-4	TRBD1	.	TRBJ1-2	CALSLHPGQGAYGYGYTF	TGTGCCCTCAGTTTACATCCGGGACAGGGGGCCTATGGCTATGGCTACACCTTC
TRBV5-1	TRBD1	many	TRBJ2-7	CASSPGGTGYEQYF	TGCGCCAGCAGCCCAGGTGGGACAGGCTACGAGCAGTACTTC
TRBV6-1	TRBD2	.	TRBJ2-7	CASSDPSGSSYEQYF	TGTGCCAGCAGTGATCCTAGCGGGAGCTCCTACGAGCAGTACTTC
TRBV5-6	TRBD2	many	TRBJ2-1	CASSFRGLAVMVEQFF	TGTGCCAGCAGCTTCCGTGGACTAGCAGTAATGGTTGAGCAGTTCTTC
TRBV19	.	few	TRBJ1-1	CASSINRDTEAFF	TGTGCCAGTAGTATTAATAGAGACACTGAAGCTTTCTTT
TRBV12-3/TRBV12-4	TRBD2	few	TRBJ2-7	CASTIAGVSLYEQYF	TGTGCCAGCACAATAGCGGGAGTTTCGCTCTACGAGCAGTACTTC
TRBV25-1	TRBD2	few	TRBJ2-7	CASKRGSYEQYF	TGTGCCAGCAAGCGGGGCTCTTACGAGCAGTACTTC
TRBV11-2	.	few	TRBJ2-7	CASRLVRIPYEQYF	TGTGCCAGCAGACTCGTCAGGATCCCCTACGAGCAGTACTTC
TRBV11-2	.	.	TRBJ1-1	CASSTRYGKGNTEAFF	TGTGCCAGCAGCACCAGGTATGGGAAGGGGAACACTGAAGCTTTCTTT
TRBV7-2	TRBD1	many	TRBJ1-2	CASSRDRVYYGYTF	TGTGCCAGCAGCAGAGACAGGGTATACTATGGCTACACCTTC
TRBV20-1	TRBD1	.	TRBJ2-5	CRPSDSRGTGKETQYF	TGCAGGCCATCCGACTCCCGCGGGACAGGGAAGGAGACCCAGTACTTC
TRBV7-9	.	.	TRBJ1-4	CASSLSGAGSEKLFF	TGTGCCAGCAGCTTATCGGGGGCAGGGAGTGAAAAACTGTTTTTT
TRBV7-9	.	.	TRBJ1-1	CASSLGAGQNTEAFF	TGTGCCAGCAGCTTAGGGGCGGGACAAAACACTGAAGCTTTCTTT
TRBV12-3/TRBV12-4	TRBD2	once	TRBJ2-7	CASSLREASEQYF	TGTGCCAGCAGTTTACGGGAGGCGTCCGAGCAGTACTTC
TRBV12-3/TRBV12-4	.	.	TRBJ2-7	CASSVGPQNEQYF	TGTGCCAGCAGTGTGGGGCCGCAAAACGAGCAGTACTTC
TRBV15	TRBD1	.	TRBJ2-1	CATSSEFDRGNEQFF	TGTGCCACCAGCAGCGAATTCGACAGGGGTAATGAGCAGTTCTTC
TRBV20-1	.	.	TRBJ1-1	CSARDLRGTEAFF	TGCAGTGCTAGAGATTTGCGGGGCACTGAAGCTTTCTTT
TRBV5-1	.	.	TRBJ2-7	CASSLEAWGSDEQYF	TGCGCCAGCAGCTTGGAGGCTTGGGGGAGCGACGAGCAGTACTTC
TRBV3-1	TRBD2	few	TRBJ2-1	CASSQEGTSGSQNEQFF	TGTGCCAGCTCCCAAGAAGGAACTAGCGGGAGTCAGAATGAGCAGTTCTTC
TRBV29-1	.	many	TRBJ2-7	CSVAPGTPSYEQYF	TGCAGCGTTGCCCCCGGGACACCGTCCTACGAGCAGTACTTC
TRBV20-1	TRBD1	.	TRBJ2-3	CSASGQGLSTDTQYF	TGCAGTGCTAGCGGACAGGGCCTTAGCACAGATACGCAGTATTTT